The 19 T cell receptor beta chains reported below all come from one sample, sequenced in a study of technical replicates of blood from a handful of donors. Here immunoSEQ multiplex PCR was the method, and the copy in TCRdb shows in-frame clones only, minus some. The top ten hold approximately 0.2% of the sample, which has under 110,000 clones, just over 95% seen once. The sequenced sample consisted of T cells isolated from PBMCs. The receptors were sampled from a human donor in good health.

This clone has only one observation. The chain has TRBV5-4 and TRBJ2-3, with 9 bases identical to TRBD2. CDR3 length: 16 residues. Germline-derived CDR1 and CDR2 are SGHNT and YYREEE (reference sequence). Losses at the gene ends were 2 bases for V and 6 bases for J; bases not matched to a gene: 10. The CDR3 region is CASSFSRGGLRDTQYF. DNA of the CDR3: TGTGCCAGCAGCTTTTCGCGGGGGGGATTGAGGGATACGCAGTATTTT.

V usage is TRBV7-6 and J usage is TRBJ2-7, with D unresolved. The V gene's germline CDR1 is SGHVS and CDR2 FNYEAQ. The CDR3 loop spans 12 amino acids. Trimming took 3 bases from V and 3 from J, leaving 6 bases between them. The CDR3, as DNA: TGTGCCAGCAGCTTTGGTAGCTACGAGCAGTACTTC. Translated: CASSFGSYEQYF.

This rearrangement joins TRBV6-5 to TRBJ1-2; D possibly corresponds to TRBD1 (5 bases). Germline CDR1 and CDR2: MNHEY and SVGAGI. Trimming cost V 5 bases and J 7 bases, with 11 bases left between them. The CDR3 runs 12 residues. The CDR3 sequence is CASSLDSSGYTF. The CDR3 DNA reads TGTGCCAGCAGTCTAGACAGCTCTGGCTACACCTTC.

The chain joins TRBV10-3 to TRBJ2-6; D not certain. The CDR3 consists of 15 residues. The ends were cut back, 5 bases at V and 0 bases at J, with 8 bases in the middle. The germline CDR1 and CDR2 sequences are ENHRY and SYGVKD. CDR3 DNA: TGTGCCATCAGTAATGGCCACTCTGGGGCCAACGTCCTGACTTTC. It encodes CAISNGHSGANVLTF.

The rearrangement links TRBV6-1 to TRBJ1-2; D gene ambiguous. Germline CDR1 MNHNS, CDR2 SASEGT. Trimming pared 2 bases from V and 4 bases from J, leaving 8 bases between. The CDR3 runs to 13 residues. The CDR3 sequence: CASSEWAGYGYTF. Written as DNA, the CDR3 is TGTGCCAGCAGTGAATGGGCAGGCTATGGCTACACCTTC.

The V and J genes are TRBV15 and TRBJ1-1; D is undetermined. In germline, CDR1 is LNHNV, CDR2 YYDKDF (reference sequence). The CDR3 sequence is 14 residues long. Trimming cost V 2 bases and J 6 bases, with 13 bases left between them. CDR3 nucleotides: TGTGCCACCAGCAGACTCGGCGGAGAACCTGAAGCTTTCTTT. Protein sequence: CATSRLGGEPEAFF.

The rearrangement joins TRBV6-1 to TRBJ1-5; D is unresolved. This CDR3 spans 15 amino acids. Per the germline V gene, CDR1 is MNHNS and CDR2 is SASEGT. V was trimmed by 1 base and J by 3 bases, leaving 10 bases between them. For the CDR3, the DNA is TGTGCCAGCAGTGAAGTTGTGTTCTCCAATCAGCCCCAGCATTTT. Translation gives CASSEVVFSNQPQHF.

In the case of this clone: The same CDR3 is also encoded by other DNA sequences in this sample. The chain joins TRBV6-5 to TRBJ2-1; D is unresolved. Trimming removed 2 bases at V and 5 bases at J, with 10 bases between. Germline V gene data show CDR1 as MNHEY and CDR2 as SVGAGI. The CDR3 loop spans 14 amino acids. This CDR3 is CASSYPGTDNEQFF. The CDR3 coding sequence is TGTGCCAGCAGTTACCCTGGCACAGACAATGAGCAGTTCTTC.

V and J are TRBV7-2 and TRBJ2-3, with 10 bases matching TRBD2. CDR3 size: 17 residues. J was trimmed by 6 bases and V by 1 base; bases with no gene match: 10. Germline V gives CDR1 SGHTA, CDR2 FQGNSA. The CDR3 sequence: CASSLGVLAGARDTQYF. CDR3 in DNA: TGTGCCAGCAGCTTAGGGGTCCTAGCGGGAGCACGCGATACGCAGTATTTT. The whole variable domain, remainder taken from reference TRBV7-2 and TRBJ2-3, is GAGVSQSPSNKVTEKGKDVELRCDPISGHTALYWYRQSLGQGLEFLIYFQGNSAPDKSGLPSDRFSAERTGGSVSTLTIQRTQQEDSAVYLCASSLGVLAGARDTQYFGPGTRLTVL.

V is TRBV6-6 and J is TRBJ1-2, with D unresolved. V lost 11 bases and J lost 5, with 18 bases in between. The CDR3 has 13 residues. The germline gives CDR1 MNHNY, CDR2 SVGAGI (reference sequence). CDR3 in DNA: TGTGCCGCAGGATTAGACAATTCGTATGGCTACACCTTC. It is translated as CAAGLDNSYGYTF.

In the case of this clone: An end of the junction does not agree with germline; a read error may underlie this. The V call is TRBV5-1, the J call TRBJ2-7, with 8 bases identical to TRBD1. Germline V CDR1 and CDR2: SGHRS, YFSETQ. The CDR3 runs 15 residues. The DNA for the CDR3 is TGCGCCACCAGCCTGACAGGGGCTTTCCCGTGGGAGCAGTACTTC. Translation: CATSLTGAFPWEQYF.

J is TRBJ2-7 and V is TRBV13; 8 positions match TRBD1. CDR3 length equals 16 residues. The ends lost 6 bases at V and 2 bases at J; junction bases unmatched: 12. The V gene's germline CDR1 is PRHDT and CDR2 FYEKMQ (reference sequence). CDR3 in amino acids: CASRISGTGFPYEQYF. The CDR3 DNA reads as TGTGCCAGCAGGATTTCCGGGACAGGCTTTCCCTACGAGCAGTACTTC.

V gene TRBV5-8 combines with J gene TRBJ2-2; TRBD1 agrees at 12 bases. Per germline, CDR1 SGHTS and CDR2 YDEGEE. The CDR3 runs to 19 residues. J gave up 5 bases and V 4 bases, and 15 bases lay outside the gene matches. The chain's CDR3 is CASSLFRTWDRGQTGELFF. In nucleotides, the CDR3 is TGTGCCAGCAGCCTATTTCGGACCTGGGACAGGGGGCAAACCGGGGAGCTGTTTTTT.

The V gene is TRBV28, the J gene TRBJ2-2, with D tentatively TRBD1 (6 bases). This CDR3 comprises 14 residues. CDR1 and CDR2 (germline): MDHEN, SYDVKM. The germline V and J ends were trimmed by 1 base and 7 bases, with 10 bases remaining between them. CDR3 residues: CASSLLQGSGELFF. CDR3 bases: TGTGCCAGCAGTTTATTACAGGGCAGCGGGGAGCTGTTTTTT.

A single count supports this clone. V usage is TRBV29-1 and J usage is TRBJ2-5; TRBD2 agrees at 7 bases. CDR3 length equals 14 residues. The germline V gene has CDR1 SQVTM and CDR2 ANQGSEA. J gave up 5 bases and V 7 bases, and 13 bases lay outside the gene matches. This chain's CDR3 is CSGSPLGGGETQYF. In nucleotides, the CDR3 is TGCAGCGGTTCCCCCCTGGGGGGGGGTGAGACCCAGTACTTC.

This clone was observed once. The rearrangement uses TRBV5-1 and TRBJ1-1, with TRBD1 matching over 10 bases. Per the germline V gene, CDR1 is SGHRS and CDR2 is YFSETQ. The CDR3 has 15 amino acids. J gave up 2 bases and V 4 bases, and 5 bases lay outside the gene matches. CDR3 protein: CASSPGDRGNTEAFF. In DNA form, the CDR3 reads TGCGCCAGCAGCCCCGGGGACAGGGGCAACACTGAAGCTTTCTTT.

This chain connects TRBV2 to TRBJ2-7, with 11 positions matching TRBD2. Trimming cost V 2 bases and J 3 bases; bases outside gene matches: 3. Germline CDR1 SNHLY, CDR2 FYNNEI. The CDR3 has 15 amino acids. The CDR3 DNA follows: TGTGCCAGCAGTGAATCTAGCGGGGGGATCTACGAGCAGTACTTC. Translating gives CASSESSGGIYEQYF.

V gene TRBV18 combines with J gene TRBJ2-1; 10 positions agree with TRBD2. CDR1 is KGHSH and CDR2 is LQKENI in the germline V gene. The CDR3 sequence is 18 residues long. J lost 5 bases, V lost 2 bases, and 12 bases had no gene match. The CDR3 DNA reads as TGTGCCAGCTCACCAGCCGGGACTAGCGCCGGTCTGGACAATGAGCAGTTCTTC. Protein sequence: CASSPAGTSAGLDNEQFF.

This chain joins TRBV19 and TRBJ2-2, with D hard to call. Trimming left V 3 bases short and J 4 bases short, with 9 bases between. Per the germline V gene, CDR1 is LNHDA and CDR2 is SQIVND (reference sequence). There are 14 residues in the CDR3. Written as DNA, the CDR3 is TGTGCCAGTAGTATTTTGGGCCCCACCGGGGAGCTGTTTTTT. Translated: CASSILGPTGELFF. Full variable domain (rest looked up from reference TRBV19 and TRBJ2-2): DGGITQSPKYLFRKEGQNVTLSCEQNLNHDAMYWYRQDPGQGLRLIYYSQIVNDFQKGDIAEGYSVSREKKESFPLTVTSAQKNPTAFYLCASSILGPTGELFFGEGSRLTVL.